The rows below give T cell receptor beta chains drawn from one sample of a study of blood T cell repertoires in COVID-19. The repertoire was sequenced with immunoSEQ multiplex PCR; TCRdb's copy has only in-frame clones and lacks some. The table records hundreds of thousands of clones, around nine tenths of them present only once. The specimen was peripheral blood. These receptors were taken from an elderly man with acute or convalescent COVID-19. Each CDR3 is given with its conserved first and last residue. The order of the fields is J gene, V gene, CDR3 protein.

j_call: TRBJ2-7; v_call: TRBV27; cdr3_aa: CASSIQGQSSYEQYF
j_call: TRBJ2-3; v_call: TRBV5-6; cdr3_aa: CASSLDRPSDTQYF
j_call: TRBJ2-1; v_call: TRBV11-3; cdr3_aa: CASSLEGSGGWNEQFF
j_call: TRBJ1-1; v_call: TRBV3-1/TRBV3-2; cdr3_aa: CASSRGGRRTEAFF
j_call: TRBJ2-5; v_call: TRBV3-1/TRBV3-2; cdr3_aa: CASSQSAGQETQYF
j_call: TRBJ2-5; v_call: TRBV7-2; cdr3_aa: CASSLDRGLSETQYF
j_call: TRBJ1-1; v_call: TRBV7-3; cdr3_aa: CASSLSPGTSEAFF
j_call: TRBJ2-3; v_call: TRBV25-1; cdr3_aa: CASSDGQGPFTDTQYF
j_call: TRBJ2-5; v_call: TRBV3-1/TRBV3-2; cdr3_aa: CASSQELAEETQYF
j_call: TRBJ1-3; v_call: TRBV9; cdr3_aa: CASSVAGSGNTIYF
j_call: TRBJ2-3; v_call: TRBV5-4; cdr3_aa: CASNSGQGAGNTQYF
j_call: TRBJ1-4; v_call: TRBV5-8; cdr3_aa: CASSFSGTAFTNEKLFF
j_call: TRBJ2-7; v_call: TRBV28; cdr3_aa: CASSSPQGAYYEQYF
j_call: TRBJ2-7; v_call: TRBV18; cdr3_aa: CASSPPGTARYEQYF
j_call: TRBJ1-2; v_call: TRBV2; cdr3_aa: CASSPRAVNYGYTF
j_call: TRBJ2-3; v_call: TRBV6-5; cdr3_aa: CASSITGVSTDTQYF
j_call: TRBJ2-5; v_call: TRBV12-3/TRBV12-4; cdr3_aa: CASSSRGWETQYF
j_call: TRBJ1-5; v_call: TRBV27; cdr3_aa: CASSTGGPQSQHF
j_call: TRBJ2-5; v_call: TRBV7-2; cdr3_aa: CASSLMSGRAQETQYF
j_call: TRBJ1-1; v_call: TRBV7-3; cdr3_aa: CASSLGRNTEAFF
j_call: TRBJ2-1; v_call: TRBV11-2; cdr3_aa: CASSFSLNEQFF
j_call: TRBJ2-1; v_call: TRBV27; cdr3_aa: CASSSSAGAFYEQFF
j_call: TRBJ2-5; v_call: TRBV5-5; cdr3_aa: CASRAGTGVWETQYF
j_call: TRBJ1-2; v_call: TRBV23-1; cdr3_aa: CASDGGWRYGYTF